The 32 T cell receptor beta chains below come from one sample, sequenced in a study of T cells in Graves' hyperthyroidism and ophthalmopathy. TCR beta CDR3 sequences were amplified from RNA transcripts. HTBI primers drove first-round RT-PCR of the TCR CDR3. TCRdb re-derived calls from the multiplex PCR reads in MiXCR, one entry per CDR3 protein. The sample comprises about 50,000 distinct CDR3 sequences, about half of which are singletons, and 32% rests with the top ten. Input material: peripheral blood or thyroid tissue (not recorded which). The receptors were gathered from a woman in her forties or fifties with Graves' hyperthyroidism.

The chain carries TRBV7-2 and TRBJ2-7, with D uncertain. CDR3 length equals 13 residues. V lost 3 bases and J 3 bases, leaving 9 bases between the germline ends. Per germline, CDR1 SGHTA and CDR2 FQGNSA. The CDR3 DNA sequence: TGTGCCAGCAGCTTGGTCGCGAACTACGAGCAGTACTTC. It codes for CASSLVANYEQYF.

V is TRBV14 and J is TRBJ1-4; TRBD1 might be the D (5 bases). Trimming took 5 bases from V and 3 from J, leaving 19 bases between them. Germline V gene lookup returns CDR1 SGHDN and CDR2 FVKESK. CDR3 length: 17 residues. For the CDR3, the DNA is TGTGCCAGCAGCAATAATGCCCCGGGACGGGCTAATGAAAAACTGTTTTTT. Its translation: CASSNNAPGRANEKLFF.

The table lists this clonotype with many counts. The gene calls are TRBV20-1 and TRBJ2-7, with 10 bases fitting TRBD2. This CDR3 region has 13 residues. Per germline, CDR1 DFQATT and CDR2 SNEGSKA (reference sequence). Trimming cost V 2 bases and J 9 bases; bases outside gene matches: 7. CDR3 coding DNA: TGCAGTGCTAGAAGCCTAGCGGGAGACGTGCAGTACTTC. This translates into CSARSLAGDVQYF.

On this clonotype: In this CDR3 the conserved last residue, phenylalanine or tryptophan, is missing, so a read error is likely. No DNA is shown, since the ends of the CDR3 on it are uncertain; the CDR3 is the one TCRdb lists. The CDR3 reads CSTPGQHNYTFGS. This sequence joins TRBV20-1 and TRBJ2-5; the D call TRBD1 from the table was never checked on the DNA. Termini included, the CDR3 measures 13 amino acids. Germline V lookup: CDR1 DFQATT, CDR2 SNEGSKA (reference sequence).

The V and J genes are TRBV2 and TRBJ2-2; TRBD1 agrees at 9 bases. CDR1 and CDR2 from the germline V gene are SNHLY and FYNNEI. CDR3 length: 15 residues. V shed 5 bases and J 8 bases; nucleotides not matched to a gene: 9. The CDR3 nucleotides are TGTGCCAGCAGTACCGGGACAGGGTTTGGTGGGGAGCTGTTTTTT. Translated: CASSTGTGFGGELFF.

CDR3 DNA sequence: TGCAGTGCTAGAGCAACTAGCGGGAGGGCCAGTGTAGGGGAGACCCAGTACTTC. Protein: CSARATSGRASVGETQYF. The chain couples TRBV20-1 to TRBJ2-5, with 13 bases that match TRBD2. CDR1 is DFQATT, CDR2 SNEGSKA, per germline (reference sequence). V shed 1 base and J 5 bases; nucleotides not matched to a gene: 13. The CDR3 spans 18 residues.

The CDR3 DNA is TGTGCCAGCAGTTACTCGACATCTATGTACCTTCCAAAACTGTTTTTT. Protein: CASSYSTSMYLPKLFF. This chain joins TRBV6-2 or TRBV6-3 and TRBJ1-4; the D is unclear. Germline V gene lookup returns CDR1 MNHEY and CDR2 SVGEGT. This CDR3 has 16 amino acids. Trimming cost V 0 bases and J 10 bases, with 18 bases left between them.

By sample share, this clonotype is medium-sized. DNA of the CDR3: TGTGCCAGCAGCACAGGGGAAAAACTGTTTTTT. The encoded protein is CASSTGEKLFF. This chain joins TRBV2 and TRBJ1-4, with TRBD1 as a possible D gene (6 bases). Between the trimmed V and J ends, which lost 6 bases and 8 bases, there was a span of 7 bases. CDR1 and CDR2 (germline): SNHLY, FYNNEI. The CDR3 consists of 11 residues.

This clonotype was picked up a small number of times. V and J are TRBV7-9 and TRBJ2-7, with 8 bases fitting TRBD2. The length of the CDR3 is 14 residues. The germline V gene has CDR1 SEHNR and CDR2 FQNEAQ (reference sequence). Unmatched junction bases numbered 7, after V lost 5 bases and J lost 4 bases. Written as DNA, the CDR3 is TGTGCCAGCAGCACCCAGCGGGAGAATTACGAGCAGTACTTC. This codes for CASSTQRENYEQYF.

The chain is built from TRBV7-2 and TRBJ2-7, with D possibly being TRBD2 (5 bases). The CDR3 length is 15 residues. Germline assignment: CDR1 SGHTA and CDR2 FQGNSA. V lost 6 bases to trimming and J lost 1 base, with 16 bases between them. The CDR3 bases are TGTGCCAGCAGTCCCGGGGTAGCGACTTCCTACGAGCAGTACTTC. This codes for CASSPGVATSYEQYF.

This clonotype was seen many times. The V gene is TRBV6-2 or TRBV6-3, the J gene TRBJ2-7; D possibly corresponds to TRBD1 (7 bases). Deletions cut 5 bases from V and 2 bases from J, with 16 bases between. The germline V gene has CDR1 MNHEY and CDR2 SVGEGT. There are 15 residues in the CDR3. CDR3 amino acids: CASSPQGRRAYEQYF. CDR3 coding DNA: TGTGCCAGCAGTCCACAGGGGAGGAGAGCCTACGAGCAGTACTTC.

In this sample, this clonotype turned up many times. V and J are TRBV29-1 and TRBJ2-5; TRBD2 aligns across 8 bases. Germline lookup yields CDR1 SQVTM and CDR2 ANQGSEA. The CDR3 sequence is 17 residues long. V lost 2 bases, J lost 4 bases, and 15 bases stayed unmatched. In DNA, the CDR3 is TGCAGCGTTGAACCACGGGGAAGCGGGAGAGGGAGAGAGACCCAGTACTTC. Translation gives CSVEPRGSGRGRETQYF.

The count of this clonotype is one. The junction departs from germline at one end; a sequencing error may be responsible. The CDR3, as DNA: TGTGCCGCCAGTGATCCCCGACAGGGTTTTGAAGCTTTCTTT. Its protein is CAASDPRQGFEAFF. This chain joins TRBV24-1 and TRBJ1-1; TRBD1 aligns across 7 bases. The CDR3 length is 14 residues. Germline CDR1 is KGHDR and CDR2 is SFDVKD.

This clonotype was seen more than once but under ten times. The chain uses TRBV7-9 and TRBJ2-7; 7 bases agree with TRBD2. Germline V lookup: CDR1 SEHNR, CDR2 FQNEAQ (reference sequence). The CDR3 loop spans 15 amino acids. The junction had 10 bases not matched to a gene; V was cut back by 6 bases and J by 2 bases. Written as DNA, the CDR3 is TGTGCCAGCAGTGCCAGCGGGACTTTAACCTACGAGCAGTACTTC. Protein: CASSASGTLTYEQYF.

This clonotype was observed once. The chain recombines TRBV7-8 with TRBJ2-5; a possible D gene is TRBD2 (5 bases). Germline V CDR1 and CDR2: SGHVS, FQNEAQ. V lost 1 base and J 3 bases, leaving 6 bases between the germline ends. This CDR3 contains 13 residues. CDR3 coding DNA: TGTGCCAGCAGCTTAGACGGGAAAGAGACCCAGTACTTC. Encoded protein: CASSLDGKETQYF.

This sequence joins TRBV20-1 and TRBJ2-7, with D perhaps matching TRBD2 (5 bases). The germline V and J ends were trimmed by 4 bases and 3 bases, with 10 bases remaining between them. The CDR3 is made up of 12 amino acids. Looked up from germline, CDR1 is DFQATT and CDR2 is SNEGSKA (reference sequence). The CDR3 region has the DNA TGCAGTGCTAAGAGAGGGATCTACGAGCAGTACTTC. Translation: CSAKRGIYEQYF.

V is TRBV20-1 and J is TRBJ1-2, with 8 bases lining up with TRBD1. The CDR3 consists of 14 residues. V shed 5 bases and J 2 bases; nucleotides not matched to a gene: 7. Germline V gives CDR1 DFQATT, CDR2 SNEGSKA (reference sequence). The CDR3, as DNA: TGCAGTGCTGGTGGACAGGGACAAAACTATGGCTACACCTTC. Protein sequence: CSAGGQGQNYGYTF.

This clonotype has at least ten counts. V and J are TRBV7-2 and TRBJ2-3; the D gene is possibly TRBD2 (6 bases). The CDR3 is made up of 14 amino acids. Trimming removed 3 bases at V and 1 base at J, with 8 bases between. CDR1 and CDR2 from the germline V gene are SGHTA and FQGNSA. This CDR3 is CASSLEGGTDTQYF. The DNA for the CDR3 is TGTGCCAGCAGCTTGGAGGGAGGCACAGATACGCAGTATTTT.

This clonotype has at least ten counts. The rearrangement uses TRBV9 and TRBJ2-5, with D hard to call. V dropped 0 bases and J dropped 5 bases, with 8 bases sitting between them. Germline CDR1 reads SGDLS; CDR2 reads YYNGEE. This CDR3 comprises 13 residues. The CDR3 loop reads CASSVAPTETQYF. CDR3 sequence (DNA): TGTGCCAGCAGCGTAGCGCCAACCGAGACCCAGTACTTC.

Here the CDR3 reads CASSPGLAGTFYEQYF. The DNA of the CDR3 is TGTGCCAGCAGTCCCGGACTAGCGGGGACTTTCTACGAGCAGTACTTC. This chain joins TRBV11-2 and TRBJ2-7; 12 bases line up with TRBD2. Trimming removed 6 bases from V and 3 bases from J; junction bases left unmatched: 9. CDR1 and CDR2 (germline): SGHAT, FQNNGV. CDR3 length equals 16 residues.

A note on this clonotype: This could be a read error, since a much larger clone is one nucleotide away. It is likely a read error, because the conserved phenylalanine at the end of the CDR3 is missing. The genes are TRBV30 and TRBJ1-6; D uncertain. The CDR3 covers 13 residues. The germline CDR1 and CDR2 sequences are GTSNPN and SVGIG (reference sequence). The V gene lost 0 bases and the J gene lost 7 bases, with 7 bases spanning the gap. The CDR3 nucleotides read TGTGCCTGGAGTGTACGTCAGAATTCACCCCTCCACCTT. Residues: CAWSVRQNSPLHL.

About this clonotype itself: Likely a read error: the CDR3 ends without its conserved phenylalanine or tryptophan. The limits of the CDR3 on the DNA are not certain, so only TCRdb's listed CDR3 is given. This chain connects TRBV20-1 to TRBJ1-1. The CDR3 spans 14 amino acids, including both terminal residues. From germline, CDR1 is DFQATT and CDR2 SNEGSKA (reference sequence). Here the CDR3 reads CSAVAGGMNTEAFL.

This sequence joins TRBV10-3 and TRBJ1-6, with a weak D call TRBD1 (6 bases). CDR3 length: 14 amino acids. V shed 6 bases and J shed 9 bases, with 15 bases lying between them. CDR1 ENHRY and CDR2 SYGVKD come from the germline V gene. CDR3 in amino acids: CAIRAAGVGSPLHF. CDR3 bases: TGTGCCATCAGGGCCGCAGGGGTTGGTTCACCCCTCCACTTT.

Remarks on this clonotype: The conserved phenylalanine or tryptophan normally closing the CDR3 is absent here, so this likely arose from a read error. The rearrangement links TRBV29-1 to TRBJ2-5, with D perhaps matching TRBD1 or TRBD2 (5 bases each). V lost 4 bases, J lost 11 bases, and 14 bases lay in between. Per the germline V gene, CDR1 is SQVTM and CDR2 is ANQGSEA. This CDR3 has 11 amino acids. The CDR3 sequence: CSVVGARGQYY. CDR3 coding DNA: TGCAGCGTTGTTGGGGCGAGGGGACAGTACTAC.

This clonotype was detected ten times or more. The chain carries TRBV10-1 and TRBJ1-6, with a tentative D call TRBD1 (6 bases). Trimming stripped 6 bases from V and 7 bases from J, with 10 bases between. The CDR3 consists of 13 residues. Germline V lookup: CDR1 WNHNN, CDR2 SYGVQD (reference sequence). The CDR3 sequence: CASRGHANSPLHF. CDR3 bases: TGCGCCAGCAGGGGACATGCGAATTCACCCCTCCACTTT.

This clonotype was observed many times. The chain carries TRBV7-2 and TRBJ2-7; unclear D gene. There are 12 residues in the CDR3. CDR1 SGHTA and CDR2 FQGNSA come from the germline V gene. Trimming took off 3 bases at V and 4 bases at J, with 7 bases between the two ends. CDR3 in amino acids: CASSLNLYEQYF. DNA of the CDR3: TGTGCCAGCAGCTTGAACTTATACGAGCAGTACTTC.

V and J are TRBV10-3 and TRBJ1-2, with D perhaps matching TRBD1 (5 bases). V was cut by 6 bases and J by 11 bases, with 22 bases left in between. This CDR3 has 14 amino acids. Per the germline V gene, CDR1 is ENHRY and CDR2 is SYGVKD. The CDR3 nucleotides are TGTGCCATCAGGGGGACTAGCGGTTCGACTGGTTACACCTTC. Its translation is CAIRGTSGSTGYTF.

V gene TRBV7-6 combines with J gene TRBJ2-7; 9 nucleotides agree with TRBD1. The CDR3 runs to 15 residues. Trimming took 6 bases from V and 8 from J; bases not matched to a gene: 14. Per germline, CDR1 SGHVS and CDR2 FNYEAQ. The CDR3 loop reads CASRGTGKGQPQQYF. For the CDR3, the DNA is TGTGCCAGCAGGGGGACAGGGAAGGGGCAGCCCCAGCAGTACTTC.

The rearrangement uses TRBV7-2 and TRBJ2-7; 11 bases are shared with TRBD2. CDR3 length equals 17 residues. V lost 3 bases and J lost 3; bases outside the gene matches: 10. The V gene's germline CDR1 is SGHTA and CDR2 FQGNSA. Written as DNA, the CDR3 is TGTGCCAGCAGCTTCCTACTAGCGGGAGTACTGGGCTACGAGCAGTACTTC. The encoded protein is CASSFLLAGVLGYEQYF.

The sample holds a few counts of this clonotype. CDR3 bases: TGTGCCAGCAGCCTCCTCCCGGGCTACGAGCAGTACTTC. Translating gives CASSLLPGYEQYF. The chain links TRBV7-9 to TRBJ2-7; D is undetermined. The V end was cut by 5 bases, the J end by 3 bases, with 11 bases between. From germline, CDR1 is SEHNR and CDR2 FQNEAQ (reference sequence). CDR3 length: 13 amino acids.

This clonotype was seen at least ten times. The chain links TRBV6-1 to TRBJ1-5; 9 bases map to TRBD1. Trimming took 8 bases from V and 7 from J; bases not matched to a gene: 15. Looked up from germline, CDR1 is MNHNS and CDR2 is SASEGT. The length of the CDR3 is 16 residues. DNA for the CDR3: TGTGCCAGCGGCCCGGGACAGGGTGGGCAGCACCAGCCCCAGCATTTT. Residues: CASGPGQGGQHQPQHF.

In this sample, this clonotype turned up a few times. The CDR3 spells CASSLTGTAEAFF. CDR3 DNA sequence: TGTGCCAGCAGCTTAACCGGGACAGCTGAAGCTTTCTTT. V is TRBV7-3 and J is TRBJ1-1; 7 bases fit TRBD1. Unmatched junction bases numbered 1, after V lost 0 bases and J lost 6 bases. Looked up from germline, CDR1 is SGHTA and CDR2 is FQGTGA. The CDR3 runs to 13 residues. Based on the CDR3 plus reference TRBV7-3 and TRBJ1-1, the full variable domain is GAGVSQTPSNKVTEKGKYVELRCDPISGHTALYWYRQSLGQGPEFLIYFQGTGAADDSGLPNDRFFAVRPEGSVSTLKIQRTERGDSAVYLCASSLTGTAEAFFGQGTRLTVV.